Listed below are T cell receptor beta chains from one sample, sequenced in a study of T cell responses to AZD1222 COVID-19 vaccine. Generated by immunoSEQ multiplex PCR, the TCRdb table keeps only in-frame clones and is missing some. The sample includes about 120,000 clones, around 87% of them seen just once. Sequencing used peripheral blood, obtained on day 0 of AZD1222 vaccination. The source is an adult in good health. CDR3s include the opening cysteine and the closing phenylalanine or tryptophan. The D gene is left open where the match is weak. Clone sizes are given selectively: once, few, many, or a class where the clone is expanded.

CDR3: CASQTTGQHTEAFF
DNA: TGTGCCAGCCAGACGACAGGCCAGCACACTGAAGCTTTCTTT
size: NA
D: NA
J: TRBJ1-1
V: TRBV7-9

CDR3: CASSLGGGRAYGYTF
DNA: TGTGCCAGCAGCTTAGGAGGGGGCAGGGCCTATGGCTACACCTTC
size: NA
D: TRBD1
J: TRBJ1-2
V: TRBV5-6

CDR3: CASSQDLGVGDSGNTIYF
DNA: TGTGCCAGCAGCCAAGATTTGGGTGTTGGGGACTCTGGAAACACCATATATTTT
size: NA
D: NA
J: TRBJ1-3
V: TRBV3-1/TRBV3-2

CDR3: CASSLRPDSDTQYF
DNA: TGTGCCAGCAGCTTACGTCCTGACTCAGATACGCAGTATTTT
size: NA
D: NA
J: TRBJ2-3
V: TRBV7-2

CDR3: CASSARGQVHNQPQHF
DNA: TGTGCCAGTAGCGCCCGGGGACAGGTTCACAATCAGCCCCAGCATTTT
size: few
D: TRBD1
J: TRBJ1-5
V: TRBV19

CDR3: CASSGALGDDYGYTF
DNA: TGTGCCAGCAGTGGGGCTCTGGGGGACGACTATGGCTACACCTTC
size: NA
D: NA
J: TRBJ1-2
V: TRBV25-1

CDR3: CASSPGTPQQYF
DNA: TGTGCCAGCAGTCCCGGGACTCCCCAGCAGTACTTC
size: NA
D: NA
J: TRBJ2-7
V: TRBV6-2/TRBV6-3

CDR3: CASSQIAASYEQYF
DNA: TGTGCCAGCAGCCAAATAGCGGCCTCCTACGAGCAGTACTTC
size: once
D: NA
J: TRBJ2-7
V: TRBV4-2

CDR3: CASRPDYTYEQYF
DNA: TGTGCCAGCAGGCCGGACTACACCTACGAGCAGTACTTC
size: NA
D: NA
J: TRBJ2-7
V: TRBV2

CDR3: CAINDGLEETQYF
DNA: TGTGCCATCAACGACGGACTAGAAGAGACCCAGTACTTC
size: NA
D: TRBD2
J: TRBJ2-5
V: TRBV10-3

CDR3: CASSPDSGRLETQYF
DNA: TGTGCCAGCAGCCCTGATAGCGGGAGACTAGAGACCCAGTACTTC
size: NA
D: TRBD2
J: TRBJ2-5
V: TRBV16

CDR3: CASSLVVSYNEQFF
DNA: TGTGCCAGCAGCTTAGTAGTTTCCTACAATGAGCAGTTCTTC
size: once
D: NA
J: TRBJ2-1
V: TRBV11-2

CDR3: CASSYGGTSGTDTQYF
DNA: TGTGCCAGCAGTTATGGTGGGACTAGCGGCACAGATACGCAGTATTTT
size: NA
D: TRBD2
J: TRBJ2-3
V: TRBV6-2/TRBV6-3

CDR3: CATQDRGAFF
DNA: TGTGCCACCCAGGACAGGGGAGCTTTCTTT
size: once
D: TRBD1
J: TRBJ1-1
V: TRBV2

CDR3: CASILDRASNQPQHF
DNA: TGTGCCAGTATCCTGGACAGAGCAAGCAATCAGCCCCAGCATTTT
size: few
D: NA
J: TRBJ1-5
V: TRBV19

CDR3: CASSLDEVDYGYTF
DNA: TGTGCCAGCAGCTTGGACGAGGTAGACTATGGCTACACCTTC
size: few
D: NA
J: TRBJ1-2
V: TRBV7-2

CDR3: CASRYLVRTDTQYF
DNA: TGTGCCAGCAGATATTTAGTGCGCACAGATACGCAGTATTTT
size: NA
D: NA
J: TRBJ2-3
V: TRBV7-2

CDR3: CASSLLGTGRYNEQFF
DNA: TGTGCCAGCAGCTTGTTGGGGACAGGGCGATACAATGAGCAGTTCTTC
size: NA
D: TRBD1
J: TRBJ2-1
V: TRBV7-3

CDR3: CASSIRAERTNEKLFF
DNA: TGTGCCAGTAGTATACGGGCGGAGCGAACTAATGAAAAACTGTTTTTT
size: NA
D: NA
J: TRBJ1-4
V: TRBV19

CDR3: CASSPGQNSPLHF
DNA: TGTGCCAGTAGCCCGGGACAGAATTCACCCCTCCACTTT
size: once
D: TRBD1
J: TRBJ1-6
V: TRBV19

CDR3: CASSRRQYPASYEQYF
DNA: TGTGCCAGCAGCCGAAGACAGTACCCCGCGAGCTACGAGCAGTACTTC
size: NA
D: NA
J: TRBJ2-7
V: TRBV5-6

CDR3: CASSLDEGKETQYF
DNA: TGTGCCAGCAGCTTAGATGAAGGGAAAGAGACCCAGTACTTC
size: NA
D: NA
J: TRBJ2-5
V: TRBV7-8

CDR3: CASTQTGPYGYTF
DNA: TGTGCCAGCACTCAGACAGGGCCCTATGGCTACACCTTC
size: NA
D: TRBD1
J: TRBJ1-2
V: TRBV28

CDR3: CASSLRGATEAFF
DNA: TGTGCCAGCAGCTTAAGGGGGGCCACTGAAGCTTTCTTT
size: few
D: NA
J: TRBJ1-1
V: TRBV7-3

CDR3: CASSPGLGSQETQYF
DNA: TGTGCCAGCAGCCCGGGACTAGGGTCACAAGAGACCCAGTACTTC
size: NA
D: TRBD2
J: TRBJ2-5
V: TRBV3-1/TRBV3-2

CDR3: CASSYRTNTEAFF
DNA: TGTGCCAGCAGCTATCGTACGAACACTGAAGCTTTCTTT
size: NA
D: NA
J: TRBJ1-1
V: TRBV6-6